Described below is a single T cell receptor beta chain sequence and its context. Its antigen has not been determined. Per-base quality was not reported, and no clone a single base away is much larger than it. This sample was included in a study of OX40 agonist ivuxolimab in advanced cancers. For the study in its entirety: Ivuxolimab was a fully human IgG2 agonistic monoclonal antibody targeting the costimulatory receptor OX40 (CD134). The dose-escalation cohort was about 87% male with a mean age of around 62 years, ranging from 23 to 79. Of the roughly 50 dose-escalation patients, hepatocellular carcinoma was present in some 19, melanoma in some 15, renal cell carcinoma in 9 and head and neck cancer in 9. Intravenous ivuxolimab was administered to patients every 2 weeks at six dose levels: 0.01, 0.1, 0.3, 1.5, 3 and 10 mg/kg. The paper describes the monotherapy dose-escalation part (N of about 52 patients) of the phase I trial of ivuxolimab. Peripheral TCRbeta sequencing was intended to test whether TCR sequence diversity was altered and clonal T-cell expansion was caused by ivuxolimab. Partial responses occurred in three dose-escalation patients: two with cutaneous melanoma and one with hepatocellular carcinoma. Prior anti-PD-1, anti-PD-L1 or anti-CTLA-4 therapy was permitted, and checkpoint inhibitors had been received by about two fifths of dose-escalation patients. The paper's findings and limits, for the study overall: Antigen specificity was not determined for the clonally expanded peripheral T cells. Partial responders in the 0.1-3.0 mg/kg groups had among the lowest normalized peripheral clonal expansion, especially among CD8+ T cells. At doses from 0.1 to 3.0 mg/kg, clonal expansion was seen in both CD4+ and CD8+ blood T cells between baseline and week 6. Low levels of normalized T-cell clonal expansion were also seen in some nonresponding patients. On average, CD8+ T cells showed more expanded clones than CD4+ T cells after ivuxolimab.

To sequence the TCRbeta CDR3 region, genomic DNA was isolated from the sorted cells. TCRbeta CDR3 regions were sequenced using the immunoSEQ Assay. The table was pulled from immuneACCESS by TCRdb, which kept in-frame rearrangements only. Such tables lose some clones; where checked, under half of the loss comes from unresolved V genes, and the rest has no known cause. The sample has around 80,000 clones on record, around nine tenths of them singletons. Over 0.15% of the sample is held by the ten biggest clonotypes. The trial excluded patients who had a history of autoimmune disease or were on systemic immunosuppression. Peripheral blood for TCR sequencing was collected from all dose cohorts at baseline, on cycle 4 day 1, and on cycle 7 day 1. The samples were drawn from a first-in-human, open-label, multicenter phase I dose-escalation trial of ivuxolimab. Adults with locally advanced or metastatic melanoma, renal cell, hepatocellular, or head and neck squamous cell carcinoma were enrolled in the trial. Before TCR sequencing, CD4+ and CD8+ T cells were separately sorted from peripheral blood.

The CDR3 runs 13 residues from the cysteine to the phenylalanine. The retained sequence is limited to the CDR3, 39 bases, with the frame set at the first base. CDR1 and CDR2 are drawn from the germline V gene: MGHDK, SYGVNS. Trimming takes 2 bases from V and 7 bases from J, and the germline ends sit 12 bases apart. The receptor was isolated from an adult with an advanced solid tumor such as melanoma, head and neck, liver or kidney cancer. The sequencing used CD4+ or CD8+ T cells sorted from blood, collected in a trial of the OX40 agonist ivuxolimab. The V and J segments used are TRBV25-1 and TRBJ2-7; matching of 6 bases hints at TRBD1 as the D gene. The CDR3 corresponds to CASSEGVGGEQYF. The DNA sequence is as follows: TGTGCCAGCAGTGAAGGTGTAGGGGGAGAGCAGTACTTC.